The source of this TCR beta chain is a study of technical replicates of blood from a handful of donors (dated by TCRdb to about 2017). Regarding this clone: Its antigen is still unknown. No much larger clone is present one base from it, and per-base qualities are unavailable.

The junction shows trimming of 3 bases on V and 4 bases on J, and the gene matches do not reach 14 bases of it. Including the terminal cysteine and phenylalanine, the CDR3 comprises 18 residues. This entry keeps only the CDR3 DNA: 54 bases, framed from base 1. The germline V gene sets CDR1 to SGDLS and CDR2 to YYNGEE. Libraries were prepared through the immunoSEQ multiplex PCR assay. TCRdb obtained this table from immuneACCESS and retained in-frame rearrangements with V and J assigned. These tables miss some clones; where compared with another copy, unresolved V genes account for less than half of the shortfall, and the remainder is unexplained. This sample comprises about 80,000 clones, roughly 93% of them detected only once. Around 0.4% of the sample lies in the top ten.

The rearranged segments are TRBV9 and TRBJ2-2; TRBD1 aligns with 8 central bases. The sample comprised T cells isolated from PBMCs. This TCR came from a human donor in good health. The CDR3 sequence is CASSAGGGGVLGTGELFF. The sequenced DNA: TGTGCCAGCAGCGCAGGGGGCGGTGGGGTCTTGGGCACCGGGGAGCTGTTTTTT.